Reported below is one T cell receptor beta chain. These data belong to a study of T cell responses to AZD1222 COVID-19 vaccine. TCRdb keeps only in-frame clones here, not all; method: immunoSEQ multiplex PCR. This sample yields around 130,000 clones, of which about 90% are seen a single time; approximately 1.5% belongs to the top ten. Between the trimmed V and J ends, which lost 4 bases and 0 bases, there was a span of 12 bases. The V gene's germline CDR1 is MNHEY and CDR2 SMNVEV (reference sequence). This CDR3 is built from 15 residues. The clonotype comes from an adult in good health. The V call is TRBV27, the J call TRBJ1-1; D remains ambiguous. The material was peripheral blood, obtained on day 0 of AZD1222 vaccination. The CDR3 bases are TGTGCCAGCAGTTCCCGGACCGAGATGAACACTGAAGCTTTCTTT. It translates to CASSSRTEMNTEAFF.